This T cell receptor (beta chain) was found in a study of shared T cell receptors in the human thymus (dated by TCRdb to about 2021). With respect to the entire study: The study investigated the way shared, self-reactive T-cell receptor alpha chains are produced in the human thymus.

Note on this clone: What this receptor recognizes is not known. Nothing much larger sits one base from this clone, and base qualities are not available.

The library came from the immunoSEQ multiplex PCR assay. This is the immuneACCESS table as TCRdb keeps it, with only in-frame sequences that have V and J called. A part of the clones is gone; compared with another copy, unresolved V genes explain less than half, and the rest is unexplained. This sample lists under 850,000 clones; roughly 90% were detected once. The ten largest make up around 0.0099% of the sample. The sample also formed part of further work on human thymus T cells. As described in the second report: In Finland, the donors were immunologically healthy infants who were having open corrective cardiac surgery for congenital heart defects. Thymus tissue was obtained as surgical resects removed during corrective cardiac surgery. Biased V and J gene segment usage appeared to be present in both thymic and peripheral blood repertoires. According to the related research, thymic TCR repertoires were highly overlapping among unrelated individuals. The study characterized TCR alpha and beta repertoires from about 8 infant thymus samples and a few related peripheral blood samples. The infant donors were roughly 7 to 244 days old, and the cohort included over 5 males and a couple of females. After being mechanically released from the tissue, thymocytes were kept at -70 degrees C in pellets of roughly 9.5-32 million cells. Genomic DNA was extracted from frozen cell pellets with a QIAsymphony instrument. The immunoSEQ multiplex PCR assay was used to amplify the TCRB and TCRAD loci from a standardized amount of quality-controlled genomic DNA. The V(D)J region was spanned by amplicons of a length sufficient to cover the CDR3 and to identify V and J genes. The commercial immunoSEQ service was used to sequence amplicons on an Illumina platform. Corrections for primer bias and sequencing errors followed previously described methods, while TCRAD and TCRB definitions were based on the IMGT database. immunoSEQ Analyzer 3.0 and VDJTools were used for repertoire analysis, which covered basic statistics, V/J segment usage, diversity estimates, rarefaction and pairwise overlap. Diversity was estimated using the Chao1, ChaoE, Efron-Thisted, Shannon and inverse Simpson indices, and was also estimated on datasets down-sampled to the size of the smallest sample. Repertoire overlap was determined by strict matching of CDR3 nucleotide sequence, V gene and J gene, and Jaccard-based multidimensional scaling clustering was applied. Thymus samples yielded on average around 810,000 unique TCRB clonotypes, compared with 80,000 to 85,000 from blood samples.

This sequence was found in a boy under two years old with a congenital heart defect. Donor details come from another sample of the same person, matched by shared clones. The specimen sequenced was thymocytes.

This receptor carries the CDR3 CASGKGGAGDTQYF. The DNA sequence is given as TGTGCCAGCGGGAAAGGGGGCGCAGGAGATACGCAGTATTTT. The rearranged segments are TRBV9 and TRBJ2-3; a stretch of 7 junction bases matches TRBD1. Compared with germline, V lacks 7 bases and J lacks 5 bases; bases without a gene match: 10. From the cysteine up to the phenylalanine, the CDR3 has a length of 14 residues. The entry retains the CDR3 DNA only, 42 bases that are in frame from base 1. Sequences SGDLS (CDR1) and YYNGEE (CDR2) are obtained from the germline V gene. The reference TRBV9 and TRBJ2-3 proteins fill in what lies around the CDR3, so the full variable domain reads DSGVTQTPKHLITATGQRVTLRCSPRSGDLSVYWYQQSLDQGLQFLIQYYNGEERAKGNILERFSAQQFPDLHSELNLSSLELGDSALYFCASGKGGAGDTQYFGPGTRLTVL.